Listed below are T cell receptor beta chains from one sample, sequenced in a study of T cell responses to AZD1222 COVID-19 vaccine. Data came from immunoSEQ multiplex PCR; TCRdb stores just in-frame clones and leaves some out. The data hold 100,000 to 150,000 clones, with about 88% observed a single time. This material consisted of peripheral blood, taken on day 0 of AZD1222 vaccination. The receptors derive from an adult in good health. CDR3s include the opening cysteine and the closing phenylalanine or tryptophan. Fields, in order: J gene, D gene, V gene, CDR3 DNA, CDR3 protein. A D gene is named only where the DNA matches it firmly.

J gene: TRBJ2-4; D gene: -; V gene: TRBV3-1/TRBV3-2; CDR3 DNA: TGTGCCAGCAGCCAAGTCGGAGGACGTGGCATTCAGTACTTC; CDR3 protein: CASSQVGGRGIQYF
J gene: TRBJ1-1; D gene: -; V gene: TRBV14; CDR3 DNA: TGTGCCAGCAGCCAAGATCTAGGGGCTCCTATGAACACTGAAGCTTTCTTT; CDR3 protein: CASSQDLGAPMNTEAFF
J gene: TRBJ1-5; D gene: -; V gene: TRBV19; CDR3 DNA: TGTGCCAGTGGCCAGGTAGGAAATCGCAATCAGCCCCAGCATTTT; CDR3 protein: CASGQVGNRNQPQHF
J gene: TRBJ2-3; D gene: TRBD1; V gene: TRBV5-4; CDR3 DNA: TGTGCCAGCAGAGGGACAGGGACTAGCACAGATACGCAGTATTTT; CDR3 protein: CASRGTGTSTDTQYF
J gene: TRBJ2-3; D gene: -; V gene: TRBV7-6; CDR3 DNA: TGTGCCAGCAGCTTAGCGACCGCAGATACGCAGTATTTT; CDR3 protein: CASSLATADTQYF
J gene: TRBJ2-3; D gene: -; V gene: TRBV7-2; CDR3 DNA: TGTGCCAGCAGCTTAGGTCTAGCCTCCCGCACAGATACGCAGTATTTT; CDR3 protein: CASSLGLASRTDTQYF
J gene: TRBJ2-3; D gene: TRBD2; V gene: TRBV12-5; CDR3 DNA: TGTGCTAGTGGTTCAACCGGACTAGCGGGGGTCCCAGATACGCAGTATTTT; CDR3 protein: CASGSTGLAGVPDTQYF
J gene: TRBJ2-7; D gene: TRBD1; V gene: TRBV7-2; CDR3 DNA: TGTGCCAGCAGGTCGGGACAGCCTTCCTACGAGCAGTACTTC; CDR3 protein: CASRSGQPSYEQYF
J gene: TRBJ2-5; D gene: -; V gene: TRBV11-2; CDR3 DNA: TGTGCCAGCAGCTTAGTCTCGTGGGACCAAGAGACCCAGTACTTC; CDR3 protein: CASSLVSWDQETQYF
J gene: TRBJ2-5; D gene: -; V gene: TRBV18; CDR3 DNA: TGTGCCAGCTCACCACGGAATACCCAAGAGACCCAGTACTTC; CDR3 protein: CASSPRNTQETQYF
J gene: TRBJ2-3; D gene: -; V gene: TRBV18; CDR3 DNA: TGTGCCAGCTCCCGATATGAGCGGCAGACCACAGATACGCAGTATTTT; CDR3 protein: CASSRYERQTTDTQYF
J gene: TRBJ1-5; D gene: TRBD1; V gene: TRBV2; CDR3 DNA: TGTGCCAGCAGAGAACAGGGGGCGGGAGTCAATCAGCCCCAGCATTTT; CDR3 protein: CASREQGAGVNQPQHF
J gene: TRBJ1-2; D gene: TRBD1; V gene: TRBV27; CDR3 DNA: TGTGCCAGCAGTTTTGTAGGGGGCTCCTATGGCTACACCTTC; CDR3 protein: CASSFVGGSYGYTF
J gene: TRBJ1-1; D gene: -; V gene: TRBV6-2/TRBV6-3; CDR3 DNA: TGTGCCAGCAGTTACTCGTCAACAGGAGACAACACTGAAGCTTTCTTT; CDR3 protein: CASSYSSTGDNTEAFF
J gene: TRBJ1-3; D gene: -; V gene: TRBV7-3; CDR3 DNA: TGTGCCAGCAGCTTAGCAGGGTCCGGAAACACCATATATTTT; CDR3 protein: CASSLAGSGNTIYF
J gene: TRBJ2-7; D gene: TRBD1; V gene: TRBV5-6; CDR3 DNA: TGTGCCAGCAGCTTGAGGACAGGATACGAGCAGTACTTC; CDR3 protein: CASSLRTGYEQYF
J gene: TRBJ1-2; D gene: -; V gene: TRBV6-1; CDR3 DNA: TGTGCCAGCAGTGACCGAGCGGGGGGCGGACGGGGCTACACCTTC; CDR3 protein: CASSDRAGGGRGYTF
J gene: TRBJ2-1; D gene: TRBD1; V gene: TRBV24-1; CDR3 DNA: TGTGCCACTTCAAGAAGCGACAGGGGGCGAGGCTTAGGGGAGCAGTTCTTC; CDR3 protein: CATSRSDRGRGLGEQFF
J gene: TRBJ2-1; D gene: -; V gene: TRBV25-1; CDR3 DNA: TGTGCCAGCAGTGAGGTGAACTTAATCCACAACAATGAGCAGTTCTTC; CDR3 protein: CASSEVNLIHNNEQFF
J gene: TRBJ2-1; D gene: -; V gene: TRBV13; CDR3 DNA: TGTGCCAGCAGCCAGGGGACCCGGGGGGCCCTTGTCAATGAGCAGTTCTTC; CDR3 protein: CASSQGTRGALVNEQFF
J gene: TRBJ2-7; D gene: TRBD1; V gene: TRBV19; CDR3 DNA: TGTGCCAGTAGTATCCGACAGGGGGTTCCCTACGAGCAGTACTTC; CDR3 protein: CASSIRQGVPYEQYF
J gene: TRBJ2-2; D gene: TRBD2; V gene: TRBV24-1; CDR3 DNA: TGTGCCACCAGTAGACCGGGACTAGGGCCCGGGGAGCTGTTTTTT; CDR3 protein: CATSRPGLGPGELFF
J gene: TRBJ1-2; D gene: -; V gene: TRBV27; CDR3 DNA: TGTGCCAGCAGTTTAGGGCCCGGGTTTGGCTACACCTTC; CDR3 protein: CASSLGPGFGYTF